This entry lists 20 T cell receptor beta chains sequenced from one sample in a study of T cell changes during pregnancy in multiple sclerosis. Libraries were prepared by immunoSEQ multiplex PCR; TCRdb keeps only in-frame clonotypes and omits some of them. Here the sample spans about 48,000 clones, 90% to 95% being singletons. Sample: CD4+ T cells from peripheral blood mononuclear cells, taken in the first trimester of pregnancy. The receptors come from a female donor with multiple sclerosis, enrolled in a pregnancy study.

The rearrangement links TRBV19 to TRBJ1-5, with no clear D. V was cut by 5 bases and J by 8 bases, with 10 bases left in between. This CDR3 spans 12 amino acids. Germline V gene sequence: CDR1 LNHDA, CDR2 SQIVND (reference sequence). The CDR3 spells CASSSRSEPQHF. The CDR3, as DNA: TGTGCCAGTAGTTCCCGCAGTGAGCCCCAGCATTTT.

The chain couples TRBV25-1 to TRBJ1-2; D gene uncertain. The CDR3 runs 16 residues. Between the trimmed V and J ends, which lost 11 bases and 4 bases, there was a span of 26 bases. Germline V CDR1 and CDR2: MGHDK, SYGVNS. The CDR3 spells CAARPLGAEEGYGYTF. CDR3 sequence (DNA): TGTGCCGCCAGACCTTTAGGCGCCGAGGAAGGCTATGGCTACACCTTC.

This sequence joins TRBV14 and TRBJ2-3, with D perhaps matching TRBD1 (5 bases). Germline V gene lookup returns CDR1 SGHDN and CDR2 FVKESK. This CDR3 has 15 residues. With 2 bases removed from V and 3 bases from J, the gap between germline ends came to 12 bases. The CDR3 here is CASSQRGRVTDTQYF. The CDR3 DNA follows: TGTGCCAGCAGCCAAAGGGGTCGGGTGACAGATACGCAGTATTTT.

The CDR3 protein is CASSSRSGQVIRRGGYTF. As DNA, the CDR3 is TGTGCCAGCAGTTCCCGATCGGGACAGGTGATCAGGCGCGGTGGCTACACCTTC. This chain uses TRBV27 with TRBJ1-2, with TRBD1 identical over 8 bases. The ends lost 4 bases at V and 7 bases at J; junction bases unmatched: 20. From germline, CDR1 is MNHEY and CDR2 SMNVEV (reference sequence). This CDR3 is 18 amino acids long.

The chain uses TRBV5-6 and TRBJ2-2; 7 bases line up with TRBD1. In germline, CDR1 is SGHDT, CDR2 YYEEEE. This CDR3 spans 16 amino acids. V lost 4 bases and J lost 9; bases outside the gene matches: 15. CDR3 sequence (DNA): TGTGCCAGCAGCCCCGGAGGCAGGGGGAGTTTCAGGGAGCTGTTTTTT. This gives the protein CASSPGGRGSFRELFF.

The chain recombines TRBV16 with TRBJ1-5; 8 bases are shared with TRBD1. Germline V CDR1 and CDR2: KGHSY, FQNENV. This CDR3 contains 16 residues. Trimming took 4 bases from V and 1 from J; bases not matched to a gene: 6. CDR3 in amino acids: CASSPLDRDSNQPQHF. In nucleotides, the CDR3 is TGTGCCAGCAGCCCCCTGGACAGGGACAGCAATCAGCCCCAGCATTTT.

The chain couples TRBV11-3 to TRBJ1-1; 8 bases line up with TRBD1. V was clipped by 5 bases and J by 6 bases; unmatched bases: 8. The CDR3 consists of 14 residues. Germline-derived CDR1 and CDR2 are SGHNT and YENEEA. The CDR3 sequence is CASSRPGGRAEAFF. CDR3 nucleotide sequence: TGTGCCAGCAGCCGGCCAGGGGGCCGCGCTGAAGCTTTCTTT.

V and J are TRBV5-4 and TRBJ1-1; 7 bases fit TRBD1. Germline CDR1 is SGHNT and CDR2 is YYREEE (reference sequence). This CDR3 spans 14 amino acids. V lost 6 bases to trimming and J lost 0 bases; unmatched junction nucleotides: 5. The CDR3 region is CASNEGQLNTEAFF. In nucleotides, the CDR3 is TGTGCCAGCAACGAGGGACAGTTGAACACTGAAGCTTTCTTT.

The chain couples TRBV7-9 to TRBJ1-4; D is unclear. Germline CDR1 and CDR2: SEHNR and FQNEAQ (reference sequence). The CDR3 length is 12 residues. V gave up 1 base and J gave up 8 bases, with 5 bases separating them. The CDR3 sequence is CASSLVGEKLFF. For the CDR3, the DNA is TGTGCCAGCAGCTTAGTGGGCGAAAAACTGTTTTTT.

This clone came up once. CDR3 loop: CASSSWTSGVPSTDTQYF. Written as DNA, the CDR3 is TGTGCCAGCAGCTCCTGGACTAGCGGGGTACCTAGCACAGATACGCAGTATTTT. This rearrangement joins TRBV5-6 to TRBJ2-3, with 12 nucleotides matching TRBD2. The V and J ends lost 3 bases and 0 bases, in that order; junction bases with no gene match: 8. CDR3 length: 18 residues. CDR1 is SGHDT, CDR2 YYEEEE, per germline.

V usage is TRBV9 and J usage is TRBJ2-2; possible D gene TRBD2, 6 bases. Germline assignment: CDR1 SGDLS and CDR2 YYNGEE. Deletions cut 4 bases from V and 2 bases from J, with 9 bases between. CDR3 length equals 14 residues. CDR3 loop: CASSPGLNTGELFF. The CDR3 DNA is TGTGCCAGCAGCCCGGGACTCAACACCGGGGAGCTGTTTTTT.

The V and J genes are TRBV11-2 and TRBJ2-3; D possibly corresponds to TRBD2 (6 bases). The germline V gene has CDR1 SGHAT and CDR2 FQNNGV. This CDR3 is built from 14 residues. V dropped 1 base and J dropped 5 bases, with 10 bases sitting between them. The CDR3 nucleotides read TGTGCCAGCAGCTTAGTGGGGGGAGGAGATACGCAGTATTTT. Amino acids: CASSLVGGGDTQYF.

The table lists this clone with a count of one. This rearrangement joins TRBV6-6 to TRBJ2-1, with 8 bases aligning to TRBD2. The CDR3 length is 15 residues. V trimming: 6 bases; J trimming: 0 bases; junction bases outside the gene matches: 4. CDR1 and CDR2 (germline): MNHNY, SVGAGI (reference sequence). CDR3 loop: CASRLSGGSYNEQFF. For the CDR3, the DNA is TGTGCCAGCAGACTAAGCGGGGGCTCCTACAATGAGCAGTTCTTC.

This clone was detected a few times. This chain links TRBV5-1 with TRBJ2-1; 9 positions match TRBD1. This CDR3 spans 14 amino acids. V was pared by 4 bases and J by 10 bases, with 9 bases of the junction left unmatched. CDR1 and CDR2 (germline): SGHRS, YFSETQ. The CDR3 sequence is CASSHSQGAGEQFF. For the CDR3, the DNA is TGCGCCAGCAGCCACTCACAGGGGGCTGGGGAGCAGTTCTTC.

V gene TRBV5-1 combines with J gene TRBJ2-5; TRBD1 aligns across 7 bases. V was clipped by 3 bases and J by 1 base; unmatched bases: 6. CDR3 length equals 15 residues. Germline V gene data show CDR1 as SGHRS and CDR2 as YFSETQ. The CDR3 bases are TGCGCCAGCAGCTACGCAGGGGACAGCCAAGAGACCCAGTACTTC. Translating gives CASSYAGDSQETQYF.

This sequence joins TRBV6-5 and TRBJ1-2; weak D call: TRBD1 (6 bases). The germline gives CDR1 MNHEY, CDR2 SVGAGI. The V gene lost 2 bases and the J gene lost 7 bases, with 11 bases spanning the gap. The CDR3 sequence is 13 residues long. The CDR3 coding sequence is TGTGCCAGCAGTTACCAGGGGCAGAGTGGCTACACCTTC. Amino acids: CASSYQGQSGYTF.

The chain recombines TRBV15 with TRBJ1-5, with 8 bases that match TRBD1. CDR1 and CDR2 from the germline V gene are LNHNV and YYDKDF (reference sequence). This CDR3 has 18 residues. J lost 0 bases, V lost 1 base, and 8 bases had no gene match. DNA of the CDR3: TGTGCCACCAGCAGAGGGGGGACAGGACTACTTAGCAATCAGCCCCAGCATTTT. Amino acids: CATSRGGTGLLSNQPQHF.

This chain joins TRBV15 and TRBJ2-5; 7 nucleotides match TRBD1. The trim removed 4 bases at V and 4 bases at J, leaving 6 bases unmatched. The CDR3 runs 14 residues. CDR1 and CDR2 (germline): LNHNV, YYDKDF (reference sequence). CDR3 sequence (DNA): TGTGCCACCAGCATACGAGGGGGCTCAGAGACCCAGTACTTC. As protein: CATSIRGGSETQYF. The complete variable domain, with remaining parts taken from reference TRBV15 and TRBJ2-5, reads DAMVIQNPRYQVTQFGKPVTLSCSQTLNHNVMYWYQQKSSQAPKLLFHYYDKDFNNEADTPDNFQSRRPNTSFCFLDIRSPGLGDTAMYLCATSIRGGSETQYFGPGTRLLVL.

The gene calls are TRBV10-3 and TRBJ1-6; weak D call: TRBD1 (5 bases). Germline CDR1 reads ENHRY; CDR2 reads SYGVKD. Trimming cost V 4 bases and J 12 bases, with 13 bases left between them. The CDR3 totals 13 residues. The CDR3, as DNA: TGTGCCATCAGTGTCCAGGGAAATCGACCCCTCCACTTT. Its protein product is CAISVQGNRPLHF.

The chain combines TRBV7-8 with TRBJ1-6, with D tentatively TRBD1 (5 bases). Germline V lookup: CDR1 SGHVS, CDR2 FQNEAQ. CDR3 size: 15 residues. Trimming stripped 1 base from V and 9 bases from J, with 13 bases between. The CDR3 DNA reads as TGTGCCAGCAGCTTAGTGGGGATTCAGGGTTCACCCCTCCACTTT. Translating gives CASSLVGIQGSPLHF. Supplemented by reference TRBV7-8 and TRBJ1-6, the full variable domain reads GAGVSQSPRYKVAKRGQDVALRCDPISGHVSLFWYQQALGQGPEFLTYFQNEAQLDKSGLPSDRFFAERPEGSVSTLKIQRTQQEDSAVYLCASSLVGIQGSPLHFGNGTRLTVT.